This T cell receptor (beta chain) was observed in a study of T cells in women clearing cervical HPV infection (dated by TCRdb to 2016 to 2019). For the study in its entirety: The cases were about two dozen women with histologically confirmed HPV16-related CIN3 or worse, and 2 of those women had invasive cancers. Median age was about 35 years in cases versus 38 to 45 in controls, and baseline characteristics did not differ significantly. Cases and controls were matched on age within five years and on year of sample collection. For cases, the median interval between lesion detection and blood sampling was around 140 days, with an interquartile range of about 85 to 210 days. The 20 to 25 controls were women who cleared a single incident HPV16 infection within 12 months without developing precancer or cancer. HLA typing was available for only a few women, so HLA type could not be excluded as a confounder. Nested within Costa Rica's Guanacaste HPV Natural History Study, an exploratory proof-of-principle case-control study compared TCR repertoires across cervical HPV16 outcomes. Five blinded duplicates per group were added as quality controls, giving around 60 samples: about 50 participants and 10 replicates. In the parent cohort, about 10,000 women aged 18 or older were enrolled in Guanacaste, Costa Rica, during 1993 to 1994 and then followed for under 9 years. Case blood was taken at the visit when the lesion was first identified, whereas control blood was taken when infection was no longer detected.

Every participant had a single incident cervical HPV16 infection, and prevalent HPV16 infections were excluded. Cervical HPV DNA was detected by MY09/MY11 PCR and genotyped by dot-blot hybridization. About 14 mL of heparinized blood were centrifuged, and the buffy coat was split into aliquots, frozen at -30 degrees C, and then kept at -80 degrees C. QIAGEN kits were used to extract genomic DNA from the buffy coat specimens. TCR beta CDR3 regions were amplified by multiplex PCR using the immunoSEQ assay from an average of about 1,200 ng genomic DNA per sample. Primer bias was corrected in the assay by using a complete synthetic TCR repertoire to establish an amplification baseline. The amplicons were sequenced using the Illumina platform. Concerning the study's data processing: Sequences were error-corrected by clustering with frequency ratios and a modified nearest-neighbor algorithm and were then analyzed in the immunoSEQ Analyzer with IMGT gene definitions. At each rarefaction depth, TCR richness and evenness were averaged over 20 rarefaction repeats, and samples with fewer sequences than the depth were excluded. Relative abundances of V, D and J genes were compared between groups using Wilcoxon rank sum tests, with FDR correction applied. For the blinded duplicates, the intraclass correlation was 95% to 96% for TCR richness and averaged about 77% across roughly 65 gene segments. The source is immuneACCESS, and TCRdb retained only in-frame sequences with V and J called. Part of the clones is not carried over; for the studies checked, unresolved V genes explain less than half of this, and the remainder is unexplained. V, J and clone size are those of that table, while D and trimming were read from the DNA. For this sample, the table gives approximately 15,000 clones. The ten biggest clones cover less than 10% of the sample.

The CDR3 numbers 15 residues from cysteine through phenylalanine. Sequencing covers 36 bases of the CDR3, shown here with the frame starting at base 1. The germline V gene (reference sequence) yields DFQATT for CDR1 and SNEGSKA for CDR2. The V end gives up 4 bases and the J end 1 base, leaving 8 bases in the junction not matched to a gene. General findings and caveats noted by the study authors: Cases were distinguished from controls with an estimated AUC of about 0.8 by random forest classifiers combining richness and V gene abundances. TCR repertoire richness was significantly higher in CIN3+ cases than in controls across sequencing depths, while evenness did not differ. Cases had lower TRBV6-7 relative abundance than controls (around 0.11% versus 0.15%; Bonferroni P = 0.0008). Because T-cell numbers per sample were unknown, differences in richness could reflect varying T-cell content rather than repertoire biology. Whether associations preceded infection or resulted from infection could not be shown with the cross-sectional design, and effector/memory subsets and HPV-specific T cells were not isolated.

Concerning this clone: The specificity of this receptor is unknown. The CDR3 end lies 3 residues beyond the end of the read and is filled in from the germline J gene.

The receptor comes from a woman between 18 and 70 years old with a cervical HPV16 infection that either progressed to CIN3+ or cleared (not recorded which). The V and J genes are TRBV20-1 and TRBJ2-7, with 9 junctional bases fitting TRBD2. The sequencing input was blood buffy coat. CDR3 DNA, as far as it was read: TGCAGTGCTAACATAGCGGGAGATAATTCCTACGAG. Its translation reads: CSANIAGDNSYE. The full CDR3 reads CSANIAGDNSYEQYF.